Here is one TCR beta chain with its context. With a J-beta primer mix and a sample-barcoded 5' primer, a second PCR ran about 7 to 12 cycles. Each CDR3 protein is one row after TCRdb ran MiXCR on the 5' RACE reads. The repertoire includes 800,000 to 1,300,000 distinct CDR3 sequences, under 30% of them detected once, and around 0.75% sits in the top ten. The entry originates in a study of blood T cells in healthy people across ages. The V end lost 4 bases, the J end lost 6 bases, and 16 bases lay between the germline ends. CDR3 length: 14 residues. The germline CDR1 and CDR2 sequences are MDHEN and SYDVKM. These data also formed part of another study, on T cells of mothers and their children.

The TCR sequence derives from a girl aged 2-15 years in good health. The material sequenced was blood. The chain is built from TRBV28 and TRBJ2-7; tentatively, D is TRBD2 (5 bases). The CDR3 nucleotides are TGTGCCAGCAGTTCTATAGATGTAGCGATCGAGCAGTACTTC. This sequence encodes CASSSIDVAIEQYF.